This TCR beta chain comes out of a study of cytomegalovirus exposure and HLA in healthy donors. Study conclusions and caveats: Some V segments, TRBV6-2 and TRBV6-3 among them, were indistinguishable and were therefore excluded.

Details on this clone: The antigen remains undetermined.

V dropped 3 bases and J dropped 0 bases, with 9 bases sitting between them. Per germline, CDR1 LNHDA and CDR2 SQIVND (reference sequence). This CDR3 is built from 14 residues. PCR involved 60 Vbeta and 13 Jbeta primers. The data were produced by immunoSEQ multiplex PCR, yet TCRdb's version contains in-frame clones alone and is incomplete. The table records under 200,000 clones, about 64% of them present only once. This sequence joins TRBV19 and TRBJ2-7; no clear D. Sequencing input: PBMCs. This clonotype was obtained from a man aged 50 to 59 in good health and CMV-seronegative. The CDR3 DNA follows: TGTGCCAGTAGTATTTCGGCAGGCTCCTACGAGCAGTACTTC. The encoded protein is CASSISAGSYEQYF.